A single T cell receptor (beta chain) is shown here with its context. The data originate from a study of T cell responses to AZD1222 COVID-19 vaccine. Trimming took 1 base from V and 5 from J, leaving 8 bases between them. Looked up from germline, CDR1 is LGHDT and CDR2 is YNNKEL (reference sequence). This CDR3 region has 13 residues. Generated by immunoSEQ multiplex PCR, the TCRdb table keeps only in-frame clones and is missing some. The sample carries fewer than 250,000 clones, 85% to 95% recorded once. Specimen: peripheral blood, collected on day 0 of AZD1222 vaccination. This clonotype was sampled from an adult in good health. The genes are TRBV3-1 (or the pseudogene TRBV3-2) and TRBJ1-1; D gene uncertain. This CDR3 is CASSQGRLTEAFF. CDR3 DNA sequence: TGTGCCAGCAGCCAAGGAAGACTGACTGAAGCTTTCTTT.